This TCR beta chain appears in the sequencing data of a study of cytotoxic CD8 clonotypes in ibrutinib-treated CLL. Looking at the study overall: There were 11 relapsed/refractory patients and approximately 16 treatment-naive patients, and fewer than 18 were IGHV unmutated.

Germline lookup yields CDR1 SGDLS and CDR2 YYNGEE. This CDR3 spans 15 amino acids. V dropped 0 bases and J dropped 6; count of bases not matched to a gene: 8. The protocol was immunoSEQ multiplex PCR, while the TCRdb copy is restricted to in-frame clones and leaves out a portion. The table shows about 92,000 clones, with approximately 80% occurring only once. This sequence originates from a human donor with chronic lymphocytic leukemia. The sequencing here drew on PBMCs, taken after 24 months of ibrutinib treatment. The chain has TRBV9 and TRBJ2-7, with TRBD1 matching over 8 bases. The CDR3 DNA follows: TGTGCCAGCAGCGTAGTGGGGACAGGACCTAGCGAGCAGTACTTC. This translates into CASSVVGTGPSEQYF.